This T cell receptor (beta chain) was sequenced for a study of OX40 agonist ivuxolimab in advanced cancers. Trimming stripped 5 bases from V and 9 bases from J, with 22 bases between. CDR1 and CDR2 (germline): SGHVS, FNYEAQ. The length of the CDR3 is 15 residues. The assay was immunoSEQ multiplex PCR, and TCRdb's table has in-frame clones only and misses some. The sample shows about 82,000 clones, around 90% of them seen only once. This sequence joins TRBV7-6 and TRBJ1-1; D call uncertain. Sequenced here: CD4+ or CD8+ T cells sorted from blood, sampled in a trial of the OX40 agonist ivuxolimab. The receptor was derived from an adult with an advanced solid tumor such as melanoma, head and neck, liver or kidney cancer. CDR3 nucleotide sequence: TGTGCCAGCAGCCCTACAACCTCCGGAATTGAAAAAGCTTTCTTT. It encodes CASSPTTSGIEKAFF.